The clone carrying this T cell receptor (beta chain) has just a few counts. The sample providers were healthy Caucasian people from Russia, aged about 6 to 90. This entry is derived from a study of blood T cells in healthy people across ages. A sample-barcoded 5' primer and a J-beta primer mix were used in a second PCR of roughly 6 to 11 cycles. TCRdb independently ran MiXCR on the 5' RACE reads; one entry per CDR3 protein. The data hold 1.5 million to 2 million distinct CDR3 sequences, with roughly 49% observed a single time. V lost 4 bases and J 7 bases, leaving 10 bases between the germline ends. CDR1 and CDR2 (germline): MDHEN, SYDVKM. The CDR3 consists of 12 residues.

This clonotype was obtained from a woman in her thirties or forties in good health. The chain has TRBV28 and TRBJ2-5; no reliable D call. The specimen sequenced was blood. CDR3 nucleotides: TGTGCCAGCAGTTCGGGCGTGGGGACCCAGTACTTC. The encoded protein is CASSSGVGTQYF.